This TCR beta chain stems from a study of vaccination and CD4 T cells after COVID-19. With respect to this clonotype: Its antigen is still unknown.

Regarding treatment: roughly 11-day PBMC culture with coronavirus spike peptide pools or control peptides (ViraFEST assay). CD4+ T cells that came from the unexposed donor were collected before the COVID-19 pandemic (2011-2018). PBMCs were cultured at two million per well with approximately 10 IU/ml IL-2 and 9.5 to 10 ug/ml peptide pools. The Oncomine TCR Beta short-read assay was what sequenced the DNA obtained from cultured CD4+ T cells. Genomic DNA was isolated from CD4+ T cells that had been cultured. From the PCR reads, TCRdb called clonotypes with MiXCR, one entry per CDR3 protein. Seen here are 9,500 to 11,000 distinct CDR3 sequences, 30% observed once, and the top ten hold 10% to 15%. This CDR3 has 15 residues. Germline V CDR1 and CDR2: DFQATT, SNEGSKA (reference sequence). The V gene end was trimmed by 6 bases and the J gene end by 3 bases; junction bases not matched to a gene: 11.

The origin of this receptor is a human donor in good health. The sample taken for sequencing was CD4+ T cells from blood, cultured in vitro. This chain links TRBV20-1 with TRBJ2-7; TRBD2 matches at 10 bases. CDR3 bases: TGCAGTGCGGAAAAGACTAGCGGGCCCTACTACGAGCAGTACTTC. Protein sequence: CSAEKTSGPYYEQYF.